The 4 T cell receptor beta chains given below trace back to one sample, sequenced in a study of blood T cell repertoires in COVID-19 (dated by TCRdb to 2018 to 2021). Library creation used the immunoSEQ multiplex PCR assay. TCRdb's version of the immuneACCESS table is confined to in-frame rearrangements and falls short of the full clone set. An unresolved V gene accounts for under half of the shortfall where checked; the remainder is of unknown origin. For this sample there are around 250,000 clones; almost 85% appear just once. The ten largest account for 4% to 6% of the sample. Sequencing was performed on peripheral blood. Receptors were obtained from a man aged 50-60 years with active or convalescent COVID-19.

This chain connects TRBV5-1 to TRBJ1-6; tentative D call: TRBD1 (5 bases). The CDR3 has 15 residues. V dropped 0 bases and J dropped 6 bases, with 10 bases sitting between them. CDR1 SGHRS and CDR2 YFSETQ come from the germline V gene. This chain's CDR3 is CASSLGNGGNSPLHF. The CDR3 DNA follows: TGCGCCAGCAGCTTGGGGAACGGGGGTAATTCACCCCTCCACTTT.

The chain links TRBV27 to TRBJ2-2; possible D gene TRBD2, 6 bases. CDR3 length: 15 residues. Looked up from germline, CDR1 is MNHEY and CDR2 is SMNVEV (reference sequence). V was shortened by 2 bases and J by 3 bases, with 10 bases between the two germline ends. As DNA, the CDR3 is TGTGCCAGCAGTTTAGCGGGGATATACACCGGGGAGCTGTTTTTT. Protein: CASSLAGIYTGELFF.

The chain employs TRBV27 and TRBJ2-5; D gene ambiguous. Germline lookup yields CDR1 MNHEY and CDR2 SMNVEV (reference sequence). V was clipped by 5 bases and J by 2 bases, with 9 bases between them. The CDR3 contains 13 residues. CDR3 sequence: CASSNPGQETQYF. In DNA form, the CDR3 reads TGTGCCAGCAGTAATCCCGGGCAAGAGACCCAGTACTTC.

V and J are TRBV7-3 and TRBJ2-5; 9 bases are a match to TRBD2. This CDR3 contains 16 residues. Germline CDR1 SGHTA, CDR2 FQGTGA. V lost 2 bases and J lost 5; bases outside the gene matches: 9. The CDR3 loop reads CASSLAGGTKAETQYF. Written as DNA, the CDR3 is TGTGCCAGCAGCTTAGCGGGGGGGACAAAAGCGGAGACCCAGTACTTC.